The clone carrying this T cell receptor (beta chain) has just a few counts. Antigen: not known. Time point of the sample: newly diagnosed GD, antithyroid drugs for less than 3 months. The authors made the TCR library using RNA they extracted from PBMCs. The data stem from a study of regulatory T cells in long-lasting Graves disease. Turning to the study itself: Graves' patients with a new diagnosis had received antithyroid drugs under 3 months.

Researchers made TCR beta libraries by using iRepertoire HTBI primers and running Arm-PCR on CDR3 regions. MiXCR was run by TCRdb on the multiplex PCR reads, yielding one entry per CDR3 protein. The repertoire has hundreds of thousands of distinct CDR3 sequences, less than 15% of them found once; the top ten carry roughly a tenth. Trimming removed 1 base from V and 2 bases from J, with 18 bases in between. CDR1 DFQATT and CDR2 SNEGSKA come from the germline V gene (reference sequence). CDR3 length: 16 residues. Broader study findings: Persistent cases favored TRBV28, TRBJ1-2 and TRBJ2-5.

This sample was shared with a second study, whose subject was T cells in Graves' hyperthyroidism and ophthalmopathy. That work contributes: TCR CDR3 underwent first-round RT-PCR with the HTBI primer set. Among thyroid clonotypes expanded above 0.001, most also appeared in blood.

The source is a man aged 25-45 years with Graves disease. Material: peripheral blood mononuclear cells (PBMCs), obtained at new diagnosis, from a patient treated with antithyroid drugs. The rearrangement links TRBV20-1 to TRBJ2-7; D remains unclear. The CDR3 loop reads CSARGLMASITYEQYF. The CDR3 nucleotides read TGCAGTGCTAGAGGCCTCATGGCCTCGATAACCTACGAGCAGTACTTC.